A selection of T cell receptor beta chains follows, all from one sample in a study of T cell responses to AZD1222 COVID-19 vaccine. Assay used: immunoSEQ multiplex PCR; TCRdb lists only in-frame clones, some missing. The sample records 45,000 or so clones, over 80% being singletons. The sequenced sample was peripheral blood, obtained on day 0 of AZD1222 vaccination. These receptors were collected from an adult in good health. The CDR3 runs from the conserved cysteine through the conserved F or W. A D gene is named only where the DNA matches it firmly. Clone size appears in some rows only: once, few, many, or a class for an expanded clone.

j_call | clone_size | d_call | v_call | cdr3_nt | cdr3_aa
TRBJ1-2 | - | TRBD1 | TRBV4-3 | TGCGCCAGCAGCCAAGATATTCCGGGGGCAGGGGGTGGCTACACCTTC | CASSQDIPGAGGGYTF
TRBJ2-1 | - | TRBD2 | TRBV7-8 | TGTGCCAGCAGCTTAGGGGGTCGGTCTAGCGGGAGTCCGAGGGACAATGAGCAGTTCTTC | CASSLGGRSSGSPRDNEQFF
TRBJ2-5 | - | - | TRBV12-3/TRBV12-4 | TGTGCCAGTGTGGCCAGGGTCTTTGAGACCCAGTACTTC | CASVARVFETQYF
TRBJ2-7 | - | TRBD1 | TRBV3-1/TRBV3-2 | TGTGCCAGCAGTCCGTTTACAGGGGAACATCGGGACGAGCAGTACTTC | CASSPFTGEHRDEQYF
TRBJ2-3 | few | - | TRBV10-2 | TGCGCCAGCAGTTCGCAGGGATCAGATACGCAGTATTTT | CASSSQGSDTQYF
TRBJ2-1 | once | TRBD2 | TRBV6-2/TRBV6-3 | TGTGCCAGCAGTTACTCCCGTGTAGCGGGGTACAATGAGCAGTTCTTC | CASSYSRVAGYNEQFF
TRBJ2-1 | - | TRBD2 | TRBV24-1 | TGTGCCACCAGTGATTCCGGACTAGCGGGAGGGGTATCCTACAATGAGCAGTTCTTC | CATSDSGLAGGVSYNEQFF
TRBJ2-7 | - | - | TRBV14 | TGTGCCAGCAGCCAAGATCCCGGGTCAAGAGACGAGCAGTACTTC | CASSQDPGSRDEQYF
TRBJ2-1 | - | - | TRBV5-1 | TGCGCCAGCAGCTTGGGGGACTACAATGAGCAGTTCTTC | CASSLGDYNEQFF
TRBJ1-4 | - | - | TRBV28 | TGTGCCAGCAGTTTAGATACGCCCGTGGGTGAAAAACTGTTTTTT | CASSLDTPVGEKLFF
TRBJ1-4 | - | - | TRBV10-2 | TGCGCCAGCACCCCCGGGGGGGAGAATGAAAAACTGTTTTTT | CASTPGGENEKLFF
TRBJ2-7 | - | - | TRBV5-6 | TGTGCCAGCAGCTTGTTTACCTACGAGCAGTACTTC | CASSLFTYEQYF
TRBJ2-1 | few | TRBD2 | TRBV6-2/TRBV6-3 | TGTGCCAGCAGTAAAGTAACTAGCGGGAGGGGACATGAGCAGTTCTTC | CASSKVTSGRGHEQFF
TRBJ2-1 | - | - | TRBV6-5 | TGTGCCAGCAGGTCTCGCCGGGCCTACAATGAGCAGTTCTTC | CASRSRRAYNEQFF
TRBJ2-1 | - | TRBD2 | TRBV24-1 | TGTGCCACCAGTGGTACACTCCTAGCGGGAGGACCCCCCCACAATGAGCAGTTCTTC | CATSGTLLAGGPPHNEQFF
TRBJ1-1 | - | - | TRBV10-1 | TGCGCCAGCAGTGAGGACAGCAACACTGAAGCTTTCTTT | CASSEDSNTEAFF
TRBJ1-2 | - | TRBD1 | TRBV19 | TGTGCCAGTAGTTTTCCAAGGACAGGGCTCTATGGCTACACCTTC | CASSFPRTGLYGYTF
TRBJ1-5 | - | - | TRBV9 | TGTGCCAGCAGCGTAAGTGGAACGCCTGGGCAGCCCCAGCATTTT | CASSVSGTPGQPQHF
TRBJ2-7 | - | - | TRBV12-3/TRBV12-4 | TGTGCCAGCAGTGCAGGGGGGGACGAGCAGTACTTC | CASSAGGDEQYF
TRBJ2-7 | - | - | TRBV7-3 | TGTGCCAGCAGTTTTGGTACAGCATACGAGCAGTACTTC | CASSFGTAYEQYF
TRBJ2-1 | - | TRBD2 | TRBV6-2/TRBV6-3 | TGTGCCAGCAGTTACTCGAGAGTAGCGGGATTTAATGAGCAGTTCTTC | CASSYSRVAGFNEQFF
TRBJ1-5 | - | - | TRBV28 | TGTGCCAGCAGTGAAGATCTGAATCAGCCCCAGCATTTT | CASSEDLNQPQHF
TRBJ1-6 | - | - | TRBV6-2/TRBV6-3 | TGTGCCAGCAGTTACTCGACGGGACACCATCTCCACTTT | CASSYSTGHHLHF
TRBJ2-5 | once | TRBD1 | TRBV3-1/TRBV3-2 | TGTGCCAGCAGCCCGTACTTACAGGGGATCCAAGAGACCCAGTACTTC | CASSPYLQGIQETQYF
TRBJ2-3 | - | TRBD2 | TRBV2 | TGTGCCAGCACAAAAAGACAGGGAAGCGGGAGGGTCTGGGATACGCAGTATTTT | CASTKRQGSGRVWDTQYF
TRBJ2-1 | - | TRBD1 | TRBV5-4 | TGTGCCAGCAGCTTGAGGACAGGGGGTCGGTGGAATGAGCAGTTCTTC | CASSLRTGGRWNEQFF
TRBJ1-3 | - | - | TRBV3-1/TRBV3-2 | TGTGCCAGCAGCCAAGTTTCCCTCGGCGCCAGCTCTGGAAACACCATATATTTT | CASSQVSLGASSGNTIYF
TRBJ1-5 | - | - | TRBV19 | TGTGCCAGTACCGTACGATATAGCAATCAGCCCCAGCATTTT | CASTVRYSNQPQHF
TRBJ1-2 | - | - | TRBV6-2/TRBV6-3 | TGTGCCAGCAGTAGCCTGGCCGATGGCTACACCTTC | CASSSLADGYTF
TRBJ1-3 | - | - | TRBV5-1 | TGCGCCAGCAGCTTGGGGACGGGGGCCTCTGGAAACACCATATATTTT | CASSLGTGASGNTIYF
TRBJ1-4 | - | - | TRBV6-1 | TGTGCCAGCAGTGAAAGGGGTGGGGATGAAAAACTGTTTTTT | CASSERGGDEKLFF
TRBJ2-1 | - | TRBD2 | TRBV9 | TGTGCCAGCAGCGCGAGCGGGAGGGCCGATGAGCAGTTCTTC | CASSASGRADEQFF
TRBJ1-6 | once | TRBD1 | TRBV5-1 | TGCGCCAGCAGCTTACGGGACAGAGATACACCCCTCCACTTT | CASSLRDRDTPLHF
TRBJ1-5 | - | TRBD1 | TRBV28 | TGTGCCAGCAGCCCAGGGGGCTGGGAGCCCCAGCATTTT | CASSPGGWEPQHF
TRBJ1-2 | few | TRBD1 | TRBV28 | TGTGCCAGCAGTTCCTCTGCCGGACAGGGCGACTATGGCTACACCTTC | CASSSSAGQGDYGYTF
TRBJ1-4 | - | - | TRBV6-5 | TGTGCCAGCTCGGCACTCACAAATGAAAAACTGTTTTTT | CASSALTNEKLFF
TRBJ2-1 | - | - | TRBV4-2 | TGTGCCAGCAGCCGCAGCTGGGAGAACAATGAGCAGTTCTTC | CASSRSWENNEQFF
TRBJ2-7 | - | TRBD2 | TRBV11-2 | TGTGCCAGCAGCGACATTGGGGGGGTCTACGAGCAGTACTTC | CASSDIGGVYEQYF
TRBJ2-7 | - | TRBD1 | TRBV28 | TGTGCCAGCAGTTGGACAGGGGGATTGGGTGAGCAGTACTTC | CASSWTGGLGEQYF
TRBJ2-7 | - | - | TRBV21-1 | TGTGCCAGCAGCAAAGTTACATGCAGGGTCATCGCGAACATCCCTAGCGAGCAGTACTTC | CASSKVTCRVIANIPSEQYF
TRBJ1-4 | - | TRBD1 | TRBV18 | TGTGCCAGCTCCGATCGCAGGGGGCGTGCAACTAATGAAAAACTGTTTTTT | CASSDRRGRATNEKLFF
TRBJ2-3 | - | - | TRBV6-5 | TGTGCCAGCAGTTACCGGGTAGGCGATACGCAGTATTTT | CASSYRVGDTQYF
TRBJ1-1 | once | - | TRBV27 | TGTGCCAGCACCGGACTCCCCGGGGCTTTCTTT | CASTGLPGAFF
TRBJ2-1 | - | - | TRBV4-3 | TGCGCCAGCAGCCAAGCCCCCGGCGGGGTGGGGAACAATGAGCAGTTCTTC | CASSQAPGGVGNNEQFF